This T cell receptor beta chain stems from a study of blood T cell repertoires in COVID-19. Background on the study: T cells, B-cell-depleted T cells, or PBMCs supplied cDNA or gDNA.

In the original analysis: Estimation of nucleated cell counts relied on the amplification of reference gene primers. Assay: immunoSEQ multiplex PCR; the TCRdb copy retains only in-frame clones and omits some. V and J calls and clone size are copied from that table; D and trimming were computed from the DNA. There are approximately 210,000 clones in the sample; around 87% occur only once, and approximately 2.1% lies in the top ten. Participants spanned ages about 18 to 95 years and resided in over 20 US areas. Donors in Cohort 3 counted as recovered after two negative PCRs, clearance, or symptom resolution. Germline assignment: CDR1 MNHEY and CDR2 SMNVEV (reference sequence). Trimming shortened V by 10 bases and J by 4 bases, and 19 bases separated the two germline ends. The CDR3 runs to 14 residues.

The TCR comes from a woman between 25 and 40 years old who had recovered from COVID-19. Specimen: PBMCs or T cells enriched from blood (not recorded which). The rearrangement links TRBV27 to TRBJ1-2; tentative D call: TRBD1 (6 bases). The CDR3 DNA is TGTGCCACCTCTTATCGGGGGGGCGGCTATGGCTACACCTTC. Residues: CATSYRGGGYGYTF.